This TCR beta chain was observed in a study of control samples from healthy donors and cancer patients. Some clones are missing from TCRdb's copy, which holds only in-frame ones; the method was immunoSEQ multiplex PCR. The table shows roughly 150,000 clones, with about 90% occurring only once. V was clipped by 3 bases and J by 0 bases, with 12 bases between them. Germline CDR1 SGDLS, CDR2 YYNGEE. CDR3 size: 16 residues. The sequence was obtained from a man aged 18 to 35 in good health. The gene calls are TRBV9 and TRBJ1-4; unclear D gene. Sequencing was performed on blood. CDR3 amino acids: CASSGPRVSTNEKLFF. The DNA of the CDR3 is TGTGCCAGCAGCGGACCTAGGGTATCAACTAATGAAAAACTGTTTTTT. Using reference TRBV9 and TRBJ1-4 for the parts outside the CDR3, the full variable domain is DSGVTQTPKHLITATGQRVTLRCSPRSGDLSVYWYQQSLDQGLQFLIQYYNGEERAKGNILERFSAQQFPDLHSELNLSSLELGDSALYFCASSGPRVSTNEKLFFGSGTQLSVL.